This record covers a single T cell receptor beta chain. Germline-derived CDR1 and CDR2 are MDHEN and SYDVKM. CDR3 size: 15 residues. Trimming removed 2 bases from V and 0 bases from J, with 10 bases in between. The data were obtained in a study of cytotoxic CD8 clonotypes in ibrutinib-treated CLL. The table came from immunoSEQ multiplex PCR; TCRdb's copy has only in-frame clones and leaves some out. This sample has about 25,000 clones, with over 65% found just once. The sample consisted of PBMCs, taken after 12 months of ibrutinib treatment. This TCR came from a human donor with chronic lymphocytic leukemia. J is TRBJ2-5 and V is TRBV28; D call uncertain. In nucleotides, the CDR3 is TGTGCCAGCAGTTTAGGCAGGATCTACCAAGAGACCCAGTACTTC. Its translation: CASSLGRIYQETQYF. Full variable domain (rest looked up from reference TRBV28 and TRBJ2-5): DVKVTQSSRYLVKRTGEKVFLECVQDMDHENMFWYRQDPGLGLRLIYFSYDVKMKEKGDIPEGYSVSREKKERFSLILESASTNQTSMYLCASSLGRIYQETQYFGPGTRLLVL.